The table lists the clone carrying this TCR beta chain with many counts. Antigen: not known. The data derive from a study of glioma-infiltrating T cells. Study observations and caveats: Very few CDR3 sequences were shared between tissue and blood. Tissue-blood divergence was below expectation in non-neoplastic patients, above in gliomas.

The iRepertoire nested amplicon-rescue multiplex PCR amplified TCR alpha and beta CDR3s from RNA. For one-step reverse transcription and amplification, roughly 95-450 ng of tissue mRNA or PBMC total RNA was used. TCRdb reanalysed the multiplex PCR reads using MiXCR and keeps one entry per CDR3 protein. Of under 150,000 distinct CDR3 sequences listed, about 22% are singletons. Trimming removed 8 bases at V and 6 bases at J, with 18 bases between. The length of the CDR3 is 14 residues. The germline V gene encodes CDR1 KGHDR and CDR2 SFDVKD. The sequenced material came from glioma tissue, nonneoplastic brain tissue, or PBMCs (not recorded which). The receptor was derived from a human donor with low-grade glioma or glioblastoma, undergoing nonglioma brain surgery, or in good health (not recorded which). V is TRBV24-1 and J is TRBJ1-2; tentatively, D is TRBD1 (5 bases). The DNA of the CDR3 is TGTGCCACCATGAACACCGGGGGTAATGATGGCTACACCTTC. Translated, it gives CATMNTGGNDGYTF.